This T cell receptor (beta chain) was observed in a study of Ad26.COV2.S vaccination and SARS-CoV-2 variants. Here immunoSEQ multiplex PCR was the method, and the copy in TCRdb shows in-frame clones only, minus some. The sample gives around 500,000 clones, 70% to 90% of which show up once; around 1.8% is in the top ten. V trimming: 6 bases; J trimming: 2 bases; junction bases outside the gene matches: 2. The CDR3 has 14 residues. Germline assignment: CDR1 MNHEY and CDR2 SMNVEV (reference sequence). Treatment described: 15 to 20 received Ad26.COV2.S at low or high dose, single or two shots; about five received placebo; per-sample allocation not given. Each sample was drawn 63 days after the first injection (of vaccine or placebo).

The sequence came from a person between 18 and 59 years old who received the Ad26.COV2.S COVID-19 vaccine or a placebo. The chain carries TRBV27 and TRBJ2-7; 12 bases align to TRBD2. The sample was peripheral blood, taken in a trial of Ad26.COV2.S vaccine versus placebo. Here the CDR3 reads CASRRTSGAYEQYF. In nucleotides, the CDR3 is TGTGCCAGCAGACGGACTAGCGGGGCCTACGAGCAGTACTTC.